Below are 25 T cell receptor beta chains sequenced from a single sample in a study of CD8+CD57+ T cells in acquired aplastic anemia. Genomic DNA, the template, was used for profiling of the TCR beta VDJ and CDR3. Each CDR3 protein gets one entry after TCRdb re-called the reads with MiXCR. The sample lists more than 150,000 distinct CDR3 sequences; more than 45% were seen once. In patients chosen for sequencing, flow cytometry had shown CD8+CD57+ cell expansion. The sample consisted of sorted CD4+, CD8+, or CD8+CD57+ T cells (not recorded which) from PBMCs. These receptors originate from a human donor with aplastic anemia.

The chain couples TRBV19 to TRBJ2-1; 12 bases are a match to TRBD2. Germline lookup yields CDR1 LNHDA and CDR2 SQIVND (reference sequence). The CDR3 spans 14 residues. Unmatched junction bases numbered 4, after V lost 7 bases and J lost 6 bases. CDR3 DNA: TGTGCCAGTACGCTAGCGGGAGGGGGCAATGAGCAGTTCTTC. Protein: CASTLAGGGNEQFF. Full variable domain (missing parts from reference TRBV19 and TRBJ2-1): DGGITQSPKYLFRKEGQNVTLSCEQNLNHDAMYWYRQDPGQGLRLIYYSQIVNDFQKGDIAEGYSVSREKKESFPLTVTSAQKNPTAFYLCASTLAGGGNEQFFGPGTRLTVL.

This chain connects TRBV29-1 to TRBJ1-5; 8 bases line up with TRBD1. Germline V lookup: CDR1 SQVTM, CDR2 ANQGSEA. The CDR3 sequence is 13 residues long. With V trimmed by 5 bases and J by 7 bases, 7 bases remained unmatched. The chain's CDR3 is CSVRDRGRQPQHF. CDR3 nucleotide sequence: TGCAGCGTTCGAGACAGGGGAAGACAGCCCCAGCATTTT.

This clonotype was seen repeatedly, ten times or more. This rearrangement joins TRBV5-1 to TRBJ1-1, with a tentative D call TRBD1 (6 bases). Germline V CDR1 and CDR2: SGHRS, YFSETQ. The length of the CDR3 is 14 residues. Trimming took 0 bases from V and 4 from J, leaving 10 bases between them. DNA of the CDR3: TGCGCCAGCAGCTTGGTCGGCAGGGGCACTGAAGCTTTCTTT. This encodes CASSLVGRGTEAFF.

This chain uses TRBV9 with TRBJ2-3, with D unclear. Per germline, CDR1 SGDLS and CDR2 YYNGEE. The CDR3 has 16 amino acids. The ends were cut back, 0 bases at V and 2 bases at J, with 13 bases in the middle. The CDR3 reads CASSVVPRGSTDTQYF. The CDR3 bases are TGTGCCAGCAGCGTAGTCCCTCGAGGCTCCACAGATACGCAGTATTTT.

J is TRBJ2-1 and V is TRBV7-9; D not certain. The V and J ends lost 4 bases and 10 bases respectively, with 8 bases between them. This CDR3 is built from 11 residues. Germline assignment: CDR1 SEHNR and CDR2 FQNEAQ (reference sequence). The CDR3 here is CASSSDLEQFF. The CDR3, as DNA: TGTGCCAGCAGCTCTGACTTGGAGCAGTTCTTC.

The genes are TRBV5-6 and TRBJ2-5; D possibly corresponds to TRBD1 (6 bases). The J call is doubtful: the DNA matches TRBJ2-7 better. The CDR3 is 16 residues long. From germline, CDR1 is SGHDT and CDR2 YYEEEE. The CDR3 region has the DNA TGTGCCAGCAGCTTGTTGGGGGCAACCCTCTCCTACGAGCAGTACTTC. The encoded protein is CASSLLGATLSYEQYF.

This chain uses TRBV24-1 with TRBJ2-7; the match to TRBD1 covers 12 bases. Germline values: CDR1 KGHDR, CDR2 SFDVKD. V dropped 4 bases and J dropped 7; count of bases not matched to a gene: 7. The CDR3 extends over 15 amino acids. CDR3 region: CATSDPGTGGYEQYV. CDR3 coding DNA: TGTGCCACCAGTGACCCCGGGACAGGGGGCTATGAGCAGTACGTC.

V and J are TRBV3-1 and TRBJ1-2; 7 bases are a match to TRBD1. The V gene's germline CDR1 is LGHDT and CDR2 YNNKEL (reference sequence). This CDR3 region has 16 residues. V shed 0 bases, J shed 6 bases, and the junction held 10 bases outside the gene matches. CDR3 in amino acids: CASSQDRGRGIDGYTF. CDR3 nucleotides: TGTGCCAGCAGCCAAGATCGGGGCAGGGGGATCGATGGCTACACCTTC.

This clonotype was recorded a few times. The CDR3 bases are TGTGCCAGCAGCCGACCGGGACTAGCGGGAGGGCACGAGCAGTTCTTC. Its protein is CASSRPGLAGGHEQFF. V gene TRBV11-2 combines with J gene TRBJ2-1; 16 nucleotides agree with TRBD2. The junction had 8 bases not matched to a gene; V was cut back by 5 bases and J by 10 bases. CDR1 and CDR2 from the germline V gene are SGHAT and FQNNGV. The CDR3 consists of 16 residues.

This rearrangement joins TRBV7-3 to TRBJ2-7; 15 bases agree with TRBD2. V trimming: 5 bases; J trimming: 2 bases; junction bases outside the gene matches: 1. Germline CDR1 is SGHTA and CDR2 is FQGTGA. The CDR3 spans 15 residues. The CDR3 loop reads CASSRTSGGAYEQYF. The CDR3 DNA sequence: TGTGCCAGCAGCAGGACTAGCGGGGGGGCCTACGAGCAGTACTTC.

This clonotype was counted many times. This sequence joins TRBV6-1 and TRBJ1-3, with 9 bases that match TRBD1. This CDR3 contains 14 residues. The trim removed 7 bases at V and 4 bases at J, leaving 5 bases unmatched. CDR1 MNHNS and CDR2 SASEGT come from the germline V gene. This CDR3 reads CASTTGGTGNTIYF. For the CDR3, the DNA is TGTGCCAGCACCACAGGGGGCACCGGAAACACCATATATTTT.

The chain carries TRBV7-4 and TRBJ2-7, with D maybe TRBD1 (5 bases). V was shortened by 10 bases and J by 2 bases, with 18 bases between the two germline ends. CDR1 is SGHVT, CDR2 SQSDAQ, per germline. The CDR3 is made up of 14 amino acids. The CDR3 spells CAILAKTATYEQYV. CDR3 bases: TGTGCCATATTAGCCAAGACAGCCACCTACGAGCAGTACGTC.

This clonotype was found a few times. The chain combines TRBV10-3 with TRBJ2-7; TRBD1 agrees at 7 bases. Unmatched junction bases numbered 4, after V lost 3 bases and J lost 2 bases. The CDR3 consists of 14 residues. Germline-derived CDR1 and CDR2 are ENHRY and SYGVKD. CDR3 sequence (DNA): TGTGCCATCAGTGAAAGGACAGGAGCCTACGAGCAGTACGTC. Its protein is CAISERTGAYEQYV.

This chain connects TRBV6-5 to TRBJ2-5; 10 bases map to TRBD2. Trimming took 0 bases from V and 1 from J; bases not matched to a gene: 2. Germline-derived CDR1 and CDR2 are MNHEY and SVGAGI. The CDR3 length is 16 residues. As DNA, the CDR3 is TGTGCCAGCAGTTACTCTCGACTAGCGGGCCAAGAGACCCAGTACTTC. It is translated as CASSYSRLAGQETQYF.

This clonotype was seen only once. This chain joins TRBV11-1 and TRBJ1-6; D gene uncertain. Germline lookup yields CDR1 SGHAT and CDR2 FQDESV (reference sequence). This CDR3 spans 17 amino acids. V lost 5 bases to trimming and J lost 6 bases, with 20 bases between them. The CDR3 spells CASSVDTQIHINSPLHF. The CDR3 region has the DNA TGTGCCAGCAGCGTAGATACTCAGATACACATTAATTCACCCCTCCACTTT.

This clonotype turned up a few times. The chain carries TRBV29-1 and TRBJ2-1, with 12 bases identical to TRBD2. The CDR3 runs 15 residues. Germline V CDR1 and CDR2: SQVTM, ANQGSEA. V lost 1 base to trimming and J lost 7 bases; unmatched junction nucleotides: 5. CDR3 bases: TGCAGCGTTGAAGGGCCTAGCGGGAGGGGAAATGAGCAGTTCTTC. Residues: CSVEGPSGRGNEQFF.

This chain connects TRBV7-8 to TRBJ2-7; 11 nucleotides match TRBD1. J gave up 3 bases and V 6 bases, and 7 bases lay outside the gene matches. Germline values: CDR1 SGHVS, CDR2 FQNEAQ. The CDR3 has 15 residues. This CDR3 reads CASRYGTGGLYEQYF. In nucleotides, the CDR3 is TGTGCCAGCAGATACGGGACAGGGGGTCTCTACGAGCAGTACTTC.

Concerning this clonotype itself: The junction differs from germline at one of its ends, possibly a read error. The chain has TRBV10-3 and TRBJ2-7; D could derive from TRBD1 or TRBD2 (5 bases each). The germline gives CDR1 ENHRY, CDR2 SYGVKD. This CDR3 spans 15 amino acids. This CDR3 reads CASSEAWGSPYEQYF. The CDR3 nucleotides read TGTGCCAGCAGTGAAGCGTGGGGGTCCCCCTACGAGCAGTACTTC.

The V call is TRBV29-1, the J call TRBJ2-7; TRBD2 aligns across 12 bases. This CDR3 region has 13 residues. The junction had 0 bases not matched to a gene; V was cut back by 4 bases and J by 2 bases. Germline V gives CDR1 SQVTM, CDR2 ANQGSEA. The CDR3 is CSVASGRAYEQYF. The CDR3 bases are TGCAGCGTTGCTAGCGGGAGGGCCTACGAGCAGTACTTC.

The V and J genes are TRBV7-9 and TRBJ2-5; D gene ambiguous. CDR1 and CDR2 (germline): SEHNR, FQNEAQ (reference sequence). Deletions cut 1 base from V and 11 bases from J, with 11 bases between. This CDR3 comprises 12 residues. The CDR3 loop reads CASSLGGVQQYF. In DNA, the CDR3 is TGTGCCAGCAGCTTAGGTGGGGTCCAGCAGTACTTC.

The chain uses TRBV7-9 and TRBJ2-5; TRBD1 is a possible D gene (7 bases). The CDR3 sequence is 14 residues long. The germline V and J ends were trimmed by 4 bases and 2 bases, with 11 bases remaining between them. Germline V gene sequence: CDR1 SEHNR, CDR2 FQNEAQ (reference sequence). This chain's CDR3 is CASSSQGRQETQYF. DNA of the CDR3: TGTGCCAGCAGCTCACAGGGGAGGCAAGAGACCCAGTACTTC. Filled out from reference TRBV7-9 and TRBJ2-5, the complete variable domain reads DTGVSQNPRHKITKRGQNVTFRCDPISEHNRLYWYRQTLGQGPEFLTYFQNEAQLEKSRLLSDRFSAERPKGSFSTLEIQRTEQGDSAMYLCASSSQGRQETQYFGPGTRLLVL.

This rearrangement joins TRBV10-3 to TRBJ2-7; 7 positions match TRBD1. The CDR3 has 16 residues. V lost 0 bases to trimming and J lost 6 bases; unmatched junction nucleotides: 11. Germline V lookup: CDR1 ENHRY, CDR2 SYGVKD. The CDR3 region has the DNA TGTGCCATCAGTGAGTCCGTGACAGGGAATCCCCGCGAGCAGTACTTC. This gives the protein CAISESVTGNPREQYF.

The rearrangement joins TRBV3-1 to TRBJ2-2, with D unresolved. Germline V gene lookup returns CDR1 LGHDT and CDR2 YNNKEL (reference sequence). The V and J ends lost 1 base and 5 bases respectively, with 5 bases between them. There are 13 residues in the CDR3. The chain's CDR3 is CASSQVETGELFF. The CDR3 DNA reads TGTGCCAGCAGCCAAGTGGAGACCGGGGAGCTGTTTTTT.

For this clonotype: A much larger clone lies one base from this, so it may be a read error. The chain has TRBV9 and TRBJ2-5; D assignment may be TRBD1 or TRBD2 (6 bases each). CDR1 and CDR2 from the germline V gene are SGDLS and YYNGEE. There are 14 residues in the CDR3. This chain's CDR3 is CASDPGGRGETKYF. CDR3 nucleotides: TGTGCCAGCGACCCAGGCGGTAGGGGGGAGACCAAGTACTTC.

This clonotype showed up many times. The rearrangement uses TRBV27 and TRBJ1-1, with a possible D match to TRBD1 (6 bases). Between the trimmed V and J ends, which lost 6 bases and 5 bases, there was a span of 13 bases. This CDR3 is built from 13 residues. Germline CDR1 and CDR2: MNHEY and SMNVEV (reference sequence). CDR3 protein: CASRNMRGTEAFF. The CDR3 nucleotides read TGTGCCAGCAGGAACATGAGGGGGACTGAAGCTTTCTTT.